A single TCR beta chain is shown here with its context. Its specificity is not known. Sequenced by immunoSEQ multiplex PCR; TCRdb stores in-frame clones only, minus some. Of about 87,000 clones listed, around 82% were seen once; the top ten hold about 17%. The data originate from a study of Ad26.COV2.S vaccination and SARS-CoV-2 variants. Study-wide points: Responses of spike-specific T cells (both CD8+ and CD4+) reportedly showed substantial breadth after vaccination. Vaccine and placebo recipients had comparable breadth of non-spike TCRs. Measurements of TCR breadth and depth may have given underestimates of the total T cell responses. Compared with placebo recipients, vaccine recipients had higher spike-specific TCR breadth.

Germline CDR1 SGHNT, CDR2 YYREEE (reference sequence). V lost 5 bases to trimming and J lost 2 bases; unmatched junction nucleotides: 6. The CDR3 runs to 15 residues. V and J are TRBV5-4 and TRBJ2-2; TRBD2 aligns across 7 bases. The TCR comes from a human donor who had recovered from COVID-19. The starting material was peripheral blood, obtained after recovery from COVID-19. The CDR3 region has the DNA TGTGCCAGCAGGCTGGGAGGGCCCAACACCGGGGAGCTGTTTTTT. Its protein is CASRLGGPNTGELFF. Full variable domain (missing parts from reference TRBV5-4 and TRBJ2-2): ETGVTQSPTHLIKTRGQQVTLRCSSQSGHNTVSWYQQALGQGPQFIFQYYREEENGRGNFPPRFSGLQFPNYSSELNVNALELDDSALYLCASRLGGPNTGELFFGEGSRLTVL.